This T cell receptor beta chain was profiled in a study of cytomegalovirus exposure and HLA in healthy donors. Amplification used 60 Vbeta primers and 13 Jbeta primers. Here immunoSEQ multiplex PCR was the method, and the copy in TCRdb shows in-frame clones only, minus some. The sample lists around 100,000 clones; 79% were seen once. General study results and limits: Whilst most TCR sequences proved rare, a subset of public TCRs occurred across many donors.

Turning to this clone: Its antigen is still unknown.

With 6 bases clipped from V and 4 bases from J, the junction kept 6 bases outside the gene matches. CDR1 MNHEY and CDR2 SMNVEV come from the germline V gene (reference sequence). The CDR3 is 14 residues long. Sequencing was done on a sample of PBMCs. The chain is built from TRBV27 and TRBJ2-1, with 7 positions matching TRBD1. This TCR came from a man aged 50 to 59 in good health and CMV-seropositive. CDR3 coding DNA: TGTGCCAGCAGAACACAGGGGCTATACAATGAGCAGTTCTTC. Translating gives CASRTQGLYNEQFF.